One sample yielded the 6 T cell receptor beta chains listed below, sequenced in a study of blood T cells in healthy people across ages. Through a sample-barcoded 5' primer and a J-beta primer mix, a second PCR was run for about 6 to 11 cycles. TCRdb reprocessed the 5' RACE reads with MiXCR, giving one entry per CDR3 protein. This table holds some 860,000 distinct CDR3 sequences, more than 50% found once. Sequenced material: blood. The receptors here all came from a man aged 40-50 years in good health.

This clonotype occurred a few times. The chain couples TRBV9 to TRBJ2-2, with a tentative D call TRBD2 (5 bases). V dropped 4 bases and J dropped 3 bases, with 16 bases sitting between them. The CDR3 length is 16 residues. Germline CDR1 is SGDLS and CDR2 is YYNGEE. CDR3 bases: TGTGCCAGCAGCCCCAGAGGAGGACCGCACACCGGGGAGCTGTTTTTT. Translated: CASSPRGGPHTGELFF.

CDR3 bases: TGCGCCAGCATCTTAACGACAGGGAGCTATGGCTACACCTTC. Encoded protein: CASILTTGSYGYTF. This chain connects TRBV5-1 to TRBJ1-2; 7 bases agree with TRBD1. V lost 6 bases and J lost 4; bases outside the gene matches: 9. The V gene's germline CDR1 is SGHRS and CDR2 YFSETQ. This CDR3 region has 14 residues.

The CDR3 DNA follows: TGCAGCGTTGTTAACAATAACTATGGCTACACCTTC. Amino acids: CSVVNNNYGYTF. This sequence joins TRBV29-1 and TRBJ1-2; D call uncertain. V lost 4 bases, J lost 1 base, and 7 bases lay in between. The CDR3 runs 12 residues. The germline gives CDR1 SQVTM, CDR2 ANQGSEA.

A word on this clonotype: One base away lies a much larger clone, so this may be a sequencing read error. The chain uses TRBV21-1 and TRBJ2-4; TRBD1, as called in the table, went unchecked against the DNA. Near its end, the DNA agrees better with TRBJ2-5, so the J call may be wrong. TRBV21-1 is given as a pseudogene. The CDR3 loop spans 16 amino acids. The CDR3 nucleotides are TGTGCCAGCAGAAAAGAACGGGGGGTCGGGCAAGAGACCCAGTACTTC. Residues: CASRKERGVGQETQYF.

CDR3 loop: CASSPGQGGRNEQYF. The CDR3 DNA follows: TGTGCCAGCAGCCCAGGACAGGGTGGTAGAAACGAGCAGTACTTC. This chain links TRBV7-9 with TRBJ2-4; 8 nucleotides align to TRBD1. The J call may be mistaken, given a closer DNA end match to TRBJ2-7. Germline CDR1 reads SEHNR; CDR2 reads FQNEAQ (reference sequence). This CDR3 has 15 amino acids.

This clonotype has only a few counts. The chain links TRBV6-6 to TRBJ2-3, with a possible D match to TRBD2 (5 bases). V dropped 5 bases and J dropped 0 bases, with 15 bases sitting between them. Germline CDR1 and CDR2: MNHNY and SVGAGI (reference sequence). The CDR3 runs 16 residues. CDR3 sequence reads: CASSPGLATSTDTQYF. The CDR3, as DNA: TGTGCCAGCAGTCCTGGACTCGCCACTAGCACAGATACGCAGTATTTT.